This T cell receptor (beta chain) was profiled in a study of OX40 agonist ivuxolimab in advanced cancers. Study details: Patients undergoing dose escalation presented with hepatocellular carcinoma, melanoma, renal cell or head and neck cancer. Study observations and caveats: Averaging showed that CD8+ T cells had more expanded clones than CD4+ did.

CDR1 and CDR2 from the germline V gene are SEHNR and FQNEAQ (reference sequence). This CDR3 has 14 residues. V gave up 1 base and J gave up 1 base, with 5 bases separating them. Comments on this clone: No antigen is known for it.

Measured with immunoSEQ multiplex PCR; TCRdb has only the in-frame clones, and not every one. The repertoire holds approximately 61,000 clones, with approximately 91% as singletons. The clonotype comes from an adult with an advanced solid tumor such as melanoma, head and neck, liver or kidney cancer. Specimen: CD4+ or CD8+ T cells sorted from blood, collected in a trial of the OX40 agonist ivuxolimab. The chain couples TRBV7-9 to TRBJ1-5, with D hard to call. This CDR3 reads CASSLDGSNQPQHF. In DNA, the CDR3 is TGTGCCAGCAGCTTAGATGGGAGCAATCAGCCCCAGCATTTT.